The present entry profiles one T cell receptor beta chain with its context. The data stem from a study of blood T cell repertoires in COVID-19. Study information: Specimens from acute and convalescent COVID-19 originated in the United States, Italy and Spain. From T cells, B-cell-depleted T cells, or PBMCs came the material, which was cDNA or gDNA.

This table comes from immunoSEQ multiplex PCR, and its TCRdb copy is limited to in-frame clones, with some not included. This table holds about 100,000 clones, around 87% found once. Trimming took off 5 bases at V and 4 bases at J, with 8 bases between the two ends. Per germline, CDR1 SGHNT and CDR2 YENEEA. This CDR3 is 13 amino acids long. The material sequenced was peripheral blood. The sequence was obtained from a woman aged 25 to 45 with acute or convalescent COVID-19. The chain employs TRBV11-3 and TRBJ1-4; no reliable D call. The CDR3 reads CASSRDFNEKLFF. In nucleotides, the CDR3 is TGTGCCAGCAGCCGGGATTTTAATGAAAAACTGTTTTTT. Full variable domain (outside the CDR3, taken from reference TRBV11-3 and TRBJ1-4): EAGVVQSPRYKIIEKKQPVAFWCNPISGHNTLYWYLQNLGQGPELLIRYENEEAVDDSQLPKDRFSAERLKGVDSTLKIQPAELGDSAVYLCASSRDFNEKLFFGSGTQLSVL.